Following are 11 T cell receptor beta chains from one sample sequenced in a study of T cells after posttransplantation cyclophosphamide. Produced via immunoSEQ multiplex PCR; TCRdb's table is partial and in-frame only. The data hold about 10,000 clones, with over 75% observed a single time. Sampled 1 year posttransplant, controls received myeloablative marrow transplants, methotrexate and a calcineurin inhibitor. This specimen consisted of PBMCs, obtained after an allogeneic stem cell transplant with a calcineurin inhibitor and methotrexate. These receptors originate from a young adult male patient who received an allogeneic stem cell transplant from an unrelated donor, was CMV-positive, and had no GVHD. The graft donor may have given rise to some T cells.

V is TRBV6-4 and J is TRBJ2-1, with a possible D match to TRBD1 (6 bases). In germline, CDR1 is MRHNA, CDR2 SNTAGT. V was shortened by 0 bases and J by 3 bases, with 12 bases between the two germline ends. This CDR3 region has 16 residues. The CDR3 sequence: CASSDSKDSYYNEQFF. The CDR3 nucleotides read TGTGCCAGCAGTGACTCGAAGGACAGCTACTACAATGAGCAGTTCTTC.

The chain links TRBV7-2 to TRBJ1-1; D perhaps matches TRBD1 (5 bases). Germline CDR1 SGHTA, CDR2 FQGNSA. The CDR3 totals 16 residues. Trimming removed 0 bases from V and 1 base from J, with 12 bases in between. This chain's CDR3 is CASSLALGQGNTEAFF. Written as DNA, the CDR3 is TGTGCCAGCAGCTTAGCGCTTGGTCAGGGGAACACTGAAGCTTTCTTT.

CDR3 DNA sequence: TGCGCCACCCAACAGGCTAGCGAGGTTTTCGAGCAGTACTTC. It is translated as CATQQASEVFEQYF. V usage is TRBV23-1 and J usage is TRBJ2-7; TRBD2 might be the D (6 bases). TRBV23-1 is placed among ORFs of uncertain function. The ends were cut back, 10 bases at V and 6 bases at J, with 22 bases in the middle. This CDR3 is built from 14 residues.

This clone was counted a few times. The chain recombines TRBV28 with TRBJ1-3; no firm D call. The germline CDR1 and CDR2 sequences are MDHEN and SYDVKM. This CDR3 spans 12 amino acids. Trimming left V 5 bases short and J 6 bases short, with 8 bases between. CDR3 coding DNA: TGTGCCAGCAGTCCGGGAGTAAACACCATATATTTT. Protein sequence: CASSPGVNTIYF.

The V and J genes are TRBV6-5 and TRBJ2-3; 10 bases are a match to TRBD1. Germline CDR1 and CDR2: MNHEY and SVGAGI. CDR3 length equals 16 residues. The J segment lost 1 base and the V segment lost 4 bases, leaving 5 bases of the junction unmatched. The CDR3: CASSLTGGVGTDTQYF. The CDR3 region has the DNA TGTGCCAGCAGTTTGACAGGGGGCGTTGGCACAGATACGCAGTATTTT.

The chain couples TRBV7-3 to TRBJ2-7; D not resolved. Germline assignment: CDR1 SGHTA and CDR2 FQGTGA. This CDR3 is built from 13 residues. The germline V and J ends were trimmed by 1 base and 3 bases, with 7 bases remaining between them. The CDR3 DNA sequence: TGTGCCAGCAGCTTAAGTCCTAGCTACGAGCAGTACTTC. Protein: CASSLSPSYEQYF.

This chain uses TRBV5-1 with TRBJ2-2; 9 bases align to TRBD1. CDR1 and CDR2 from the germline V gene are SGHRS and YFSETQ. V was clipped by 2 bases and J by 2 bases; unmatched bases: 4. CDR3 length: 16 residues. CDR3 protein: CASSLGDRDNTGELFF. Here the CDR3 DNA reads TGCGCCAGCAGCTTAGGGGACAGGGATAACACCGGGGAGCTGTTTTTT.

This clone was seen a few times. This sequence joins TRBV19 and TRBJ1-1; D is possibly TRBD1 (6 bases). V lost 2 bases to trimming and J lost 6 bases, with 19 bases between them. Germline values: CDR1 LNHDA, CDR2 SQIVND (reference sequence). CDR3 size: 16 residues. CDR3 in amino acids: CASSIRTVLGLPEAFF. CDR3 sequence (DNA): TGTGCCAGTAGTATACGGACAGTCCTAGGACTCCCTGAAGCTTTCTTT. Looking up the rest from reference TRBV19 and TRBJ1-1 gives the full variable domain: DGGITQSPKYLFRKEGQNVTLSCEQNLNHDAMYWYRQDPGQGLRLIYYSQIVNDFQKGDIAEGYSVSREKKESFPLTVTSAQKNPTAFYLCASSIRTVLGLPEAFFGQGTRLTVV.

The chain couples TRBV4-3 to TRBJ2-7; 7 positions agree with TRBD2. The CDR3 spans 14 residues. After removal of 0 bases from V and 6 bases from J, the junction contained 5 bases not matched to a gene. CDR1 and CDR2 (germline): LGHNA, YSLEER. CDR3 in amino acids: CASSQDWASGEQYF. The CDR3 DNA is TGCGCCAGCAGCCAAGATTGGGCTAGCGGCGAGCAGTACTTC.

This chain links TRBV27 with TRBJ2-7; TRBD2 aligns across 10 bases. Unmatched junction bases numbered 13, after V lost 3 bases and J lost 2 bases. Germline CDR1 reads MNHEY; CDR2 reads SMNVEV (reference sequence). This CDR3 has 18 residues. CDR3 residues: CASSLRAWASGSPYEQYF. In nucleotides, the CDR3 is TGTGCCAGCAGTTTGAGGGCGTGGGCTAGCGGGAGCCCCTACGAGCAGTACTTC.

The V and J genes are TRBV18 and TRBJ2-2; no clear D gene. Deletions cut 0 bases from V and 7 bases from J, with 12 bases between. There are 15 residues in the CDR3. CDR1 and CDR2 from the germline V gene are KGHSH and LQKENI. DNA of the CDR3: TGTGCCAGCTCACCACCGCAACAGACGAGCGGGGAGCTGTTTTTT. This codes for CASSPPQQTSGELFF.